This T cell receptor beta chain comes out of a study of T cells in Graves' hyperthyroidism and ophthalmopathy. This clonotype was counted between two and nine times. There were TCR beta CDR3 regions amplified from RNA transcripts. A set of HTBI primers served as the primers for a first-round RT-PCR of the TCR CDR3. TCRdb re-called the multiplex PCR reads through MiXCR, storing one row per CDR3 protein. The sample contains 450,000 to 600,000 distinct CDR3 sequences, less than 15% of which appear only once. The germline V and J ends were trimmed by 2 bases and 10 bases, with 18 bases remaining between them. The CDR3 has 16 residues. The germline V gene encodes CDR1 ENHRY and CDR2 SYGVKD.

The material sequenced was blood. The V and J genes are TRBV10-3 and TRBJ1-6; a weak D match, TRBD1 (5 bases). This receptor was identified in a woman between 40 and 50 years old with Graves' hyperthyroidism. This CDR3 reads CAISEVEGQGGSPLHF. Here the CDR3 DNA reads TGTGCCATCAGTGAGGTCGAAGGGCAGGGTGGATCACCCCTCCACTTT.